These 3 T cell receptor beta chains were sequenced from one sample in a study of naive and memory T cell subsets. The study, taken as a whole, reports: Naive repertoires, especially CD8, held a few larger clonotypes, possibly memory cells re-expressing CD45RA.

These receptors have no identified antigens. Two oligonucleotides, mixed equimolar, formed the beta constant-region primer covering TRBC1 and TRBC2. Ligated cDNA was amplified by four rounds of PCR with nested alpha and beta constant-region primers and SP2. One entry per CDR3 protein results from TCRdb running MiXCR on the UMI-ligation and nested PCR reads. The sample holds roughly 100,000 distinct CDR3 sequences, roughly 15% seen once. Sequencing used naive CD8+ T cells from blood. These receptors were collected from a human donor in good health.

This chain uses TRBV20-1 with TRBJ2-7, with 8 positions matching TRBD2. Trimming cost V 6 bases and J 7 bases; bases outside gene matches: 14. Germline V CDR1 and CDR2: DFQATT, SNEGSKA (reference sequence). The CDR3 runs to 14 residues. The CDR3 sequence: CSARPERELVEQYF. CDR3 DNA sequence: TGCAGTGCCAGGCCTGAGCGGGAGCTGGTTGAGCAGTACTTC.

In the case of this clonotype: Being one base from a much bigger clone, this may be a read error. Given the absence of the conserved phenylalanine or tryptophan at the CDR3 end, a read error is likely. The J gene is TRBJ2-7, the V gene TRBV28, with 8 bases aligning to TRBD1. J lost 5 bases, V lost 5 bases, and 8 bases had no gene match. The length of the CDR3 is 14 residues. CDR1 is MDHEN and CDR2 is SYDVKM in the germline V gene. The CDR3 region has the DNA TGTGCCAGCAGTCCGACAGGGGAACCCAACGAGCAGTACTCC. This sequence encodes CASSPTGEPNEQYS.

The V call is TRBV6-6, the J call TRBJ2-3; perhaps TRBD1 as D (5 bases). Looked up from germline, CDR1 is MNHNY and CDR2 is SVGAGI (reference sequence). This CDR3 has 15 amino acids. V was cut by 4 bases and J by 3 bases, with 14 bases left in between. CDR3 loop: CASSWGLGRTDTQYF. DNA for the CDR3: TGTGCCAGCAGTTGGGGCTTGGGCAGGACAGATACGCAGTATTTT.